At least ten counts were recorded for the clone carrying this T cell receptor beta chain. Antigen: not known. This CDR3 has 13 amino acids. Trimming removed 7 bases at V and 5 bases at J, with 11 bases between. Germline lookup yields CDR1 SNHLY and CDR2 FYNNEI. The entry originates in a study of T cells in Graves' hyperthyroidism and ophthalmopathy. Overall study context: The initial diagnosis was the point when peripheral blood was collected, ahead of any treatment. General observations from the study: Most thyroid clonotypes that were expanded above 0.001 also turned up in blood.

Researchers amplified the TCR beta CDR3 regions from RNA transcripts. First-round RT-PCR targeting the TCR CDR3 was performed with the HTBI primer set. TCRdb fed the multiplex PCR reads into MiXCR, producing one record per CDR3 protein. The profile shows about 740,000 distinct CDR3 sequences, about 14% of them singletons. Reasons for excluding patients were uncontrolled infection, other autoimmune disease, pregnancy or lactation. For the diagnoses, clinical symptoms, serum thyroxine and TRAb, thyroid ultrasound and orbital computed tomography were used. The clonotype originates from a woman in her late teens or twenties with Graves' hyperthyroidism. V is TRBV2 and J is TRBJ2-2; possibly TRBD2 for D (6 bases). The sample taken for sequencing was blood. The CDR3 region has the DNA TGTGCCAGCACTCCGACTAGTACCGGGGAGCTGTTTTTT. It codes for CASTPTSTGELFF.